The 11 T cell receptor beta chains in this list originate from one sample, sequenced in a study of blood T cell repertoires in COVID-19. Clones were sequenced by immunoSEQ multiplex PCR, and TCRdb holds only the in-frame ones, with some missing. The profile covers about 200,000 clones, with approximately 86% appearing a single time and around 4% taken by the ten largest. What was sequenced was PBMCs or T cells enriched from blood (not recorded which). The receptors come from a woman aged 40 to 50 with acute COVID-19.

The V gene is TRBV5-6, the J gene TRBJ2-3, with 7 bases lining up with TRBD2. Germline V gives CDR1 SGHDT, CDR2 YYEEEE. This CDR3 is built from 18 residues. The ends lost 0 bases at V and 6 bases at J; junction bases unmatched: 16. CDR3 residues: CASSLDGFGGDRWDTQYF. CDR3 DNA sequence: TGTGCCAGCAGCTTGGATGGATTTGGGGGGGACCGGTGGGATACGCAGTATTTT. Filled out from reference TRBV5-6 and TRBJ2-3, the complete variable domain reads DAGVTQSPTHLIKTRGQQVTLRCSPKSGHDTVSWYQQALGQGPQFIFQYYEEEERQRGNFPDRFSGHQFPNYSSELNVNALLLGDSALYLCASSLDGFGGDRWDTQYFGPGTRLTVL.

CDR3 nucleotide sequence: TGTGCCAGCTCACCCACAGGGACAGGGGGTGGCAATGAGCAGTTCTTC. It encodes CASSPTGTGGGNEQFF. V and J are TRBV18 and TRBJ2-1; 11 nucleotides agree with TRBD1. Germline V gene lookup returns CDR1 KGHSH and CDR2 LQKENI. This CDR3 is 16 amino acids long. V trimming: 3 bases; J trimming: 6 bases; junction bases outside the gene matches: 7.

This chain links TRBV27 with TRBJ1-6; D not certain. Germline loops: CDR1 MNHEY, CDR2 SMNVEV (reference sequence). V lost 9 bases to trimming and J lost 4 bases, with 4 bases between them. The CDR3 has 11 amino acids. The CDR3 nucleotides read TGTGCCAGTTCGTATAATTCACCCCTCCACTTT. Protein: CASSYNSPLHF.

The V and J genes are TRBV5-1 and TRBJ2-5; the match to TRBD1 covers 7 bases. Germline V CDR1 and CDR2: SGHRS, YFSETQ. The CDR3 is 14 residues long. The V segment lost 2 bases and the J segment 5 bases; nucleotides outside the gene matches: 6. The CDR3 sequence: CASSLGDSWETQYF. As DNA, the CDR3 is TGCGCCAGCAGCTTAGGGGACAGTTGGGAGACCCAGTACTTC.

This clone was detected only a few times. The V gene is TRBV6-5, the J gene TRBJ2-5; D might be TRBD1 (5 bases). V lost 4 bases to trimming and J lost 4 bases, with 13 bases between them. CDR3 length: 14 residues. Germline-derived CDR1 and CDR2 are MNHEY and SVGAGI. DNA for the CDR3: TGTGCCAGCAGTTCTAGACAGACTCCAGAGACCCAGTACTTC. Its protein is CASSSRQTPETQYF.

This clone was seen a few times. The chain has TRBV6-5 and TRBJ2-5; D uncertain. The CDR3 is 13 residues long. V was pared by 0 bases and J by 5 bases, with 7 bases between. Germline V lookup: CDR1 MNHEY, CDR2 SVGAGI. DNA of the CDR3: TGTGCCAGCAGTTACTCGGTGGAGGAGACCCAGTACTTC. Translated, it gives CASSYSVEETQYF.

This chain joins TRBV7-3 and TRBJ1-1, with a weak D call TRBD1 (5 bases). The CDR3 has 15 amino acids. The V gene lost 2 bases and the J gene lost 1 base, with 11 bases spanning the gap. The germline gives CDR1 SGHTA, CDR2 FQGTGA. DNA for the CDR3: TGTGCCAGCAGCTTAGGGGCAGGATGGAACACTGAAGCTTTCTTT. Protein sequence: CASSLGAGWNTEAFF.

The J gene is TRBJ1-4, the V gene TRBV7-9; 7 bases are a match to TRBD1. V was clipped by 5 bases and J by 5 bases; unmatched bases: 5. This CDR3 region has 14 residues. Germline assignment: CDR1 SEHNR and CDR2 FQNEAQ (reference sequence). CDR3 loop: CASSMGQTNEKLFF. In DNA, the CDR3 is TGTGCCAGCAGCATGGGACAGACGAATGAAAAACTGTTTTTT.

This chain uses TRBV28 with TRBJ1-1, with 7 nucleotides matching TRBD1. V gave up 10 bases and J gave up 1 base; unmatched junction bases: 6. Germline CDR1 reads MDHEN; CDR2 reads SYDVKM. This CDR3 contains 13 residues. CDR3 residues: CATHGTENTEAFF. In DNA form, the CDR3 reads TGTGCCACGCACGGGACAGAGAACACTGAAGCTTTCTTT.

This chain uses TRBV7-6 with TRBJ2-1; 11 nucleotides line up with TRBD2. With V trimmed by 1 base and J by 6 bases, 5 bases remained unmatched. The CDR3 runs 16 residues. Germline-derived CDR1 and CDR2 are SGHVS and FNYEAQ. The CDR3 spells CASSLVGTSGFNEQFF. The CDR3 nucleotides read TGTGCCAGCAGCTTAGTAGGGACTAGCGGATTCAATGAGCAGTTCTTC.

The genes are TRBV28 and TRBJ2-7; the match to TRBD1 covers 9 bases. The germline V gene has CDR1 MDHEN and CDR2 SYDVKM. This CDR3 has 14 amino acids. Germline trimming cut 10 bases from V and 0 bases from J; bases unmatched to any gene: 7. The CDR3 DNA sequence: TGTGCCATCCGAGGGACAGGGAGCTCCTACGAGCAGTACTTC. Translating gives CAIRGTGSSYEQYF.